This TCR beta chain was sequenced in a study of regulatory T cells in long-lasting Graves disease. Regarding the study as a whole: Persistent disease was associated with favored TRBV28 usage and with favored use of TRBJ1-2 and TRBJ2-5. Fewer public clonotypes were shared by new patients (around 960) than by persistent patients (roughly 2,500).

In building TCR beta libraries, iRepertoire HTBI primers were used together with Arm-PCR of CDR3 regions. MiXCR was run by TCRdb on the multiplex PCR reads, yielding one entry per CDR3 protein. The sample carries approximately 400,000 distinct CDR3 sequences, around 15% recorded once. This clonotype was counted many times. Its antigen is undetermined. Regarding time point: newly diagnosed GD, antithyroid drugs for less than 3 months. Generation of the TCR library employed RNA extracted from PBMCs. The CDR3 length is 13 residues. The ends were cut back, 5 bases at V and 5 bases at J, with 10 bases in the middle. Germline loops: CDR1 SGHAT, CDR2 FQNNGV.

This clonotype was sampled from a female donor with Graves disease. V gene TRBV11-2 combines with J gene TRBJ2-1; D is perhaps TRBD2 (5 bases). The sequencing used peripheral blood mononuclear cells (PBMCs), collected at new diagnosis, from a patient treated with antithyroid drugs. Written as DNA, the CDR3 is TGTGCCAGCAGCGCTACTAGGAACAATGAGCAGTTCTTC. Translated, it gives CASSATRNNEQFF.